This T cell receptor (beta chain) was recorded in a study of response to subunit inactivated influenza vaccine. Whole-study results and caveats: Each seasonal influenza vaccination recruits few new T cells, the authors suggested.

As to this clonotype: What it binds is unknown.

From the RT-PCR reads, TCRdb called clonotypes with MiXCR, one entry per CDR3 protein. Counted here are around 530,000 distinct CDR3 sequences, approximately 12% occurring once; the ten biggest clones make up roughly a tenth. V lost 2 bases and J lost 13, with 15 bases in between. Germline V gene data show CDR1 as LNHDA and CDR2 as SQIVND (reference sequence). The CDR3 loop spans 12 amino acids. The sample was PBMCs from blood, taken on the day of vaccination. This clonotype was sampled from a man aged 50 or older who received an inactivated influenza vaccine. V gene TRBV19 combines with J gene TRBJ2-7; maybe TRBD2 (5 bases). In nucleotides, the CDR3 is TGTGCCAGTAGTATACGAGGACGGAGGCCTTACTTC. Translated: CASSIRGRRPYF.